A selection of T cell receptor beta chains follows, all from one sample in a study of long-term antiretroviral therapy in people with HIV. Generated by immunoSEQ multiplex PCR, the TCRdb table keeps only in-frame clones and is missing some. The sample shows tens of thousands of clones, about 87% of them seen only once. The starting material was unsorted PBMCs, obtained 1.8 years after starting antiretroviral therapy. These TCRs come from a woman in her late teens or twenties with HIV. The CDR3 runs from the conserved cysteine through the conserved F or W. Each record gives: D gene, J gene, V gene, CDR3 length, clone size, CDR3 protein, CDR3 DNA. D genes are given only for firm matches. Expanded clones are given a class, and other clones once, few, many or no size at all.

D: -
J: TRBJ2-7
V: TRBV7-2
length: 11
size: once
CDR3: CASSPLYEQYF
DNA: TGTGCCAGCAGCCCACTGTACGAGCAGTACTTC

D: -
J: TRBJ2-7
V: TRBV14
length: 15
size: -
CDR3: CASSSRGTQSYEQYF
DNA: TGTGCCAGCAGCTCTCGCGGGACTCAATCCTACGAGCAGTACTTC

D: TRBD1
J: TRBJ2-3
V: TRBV5-1
length: 14
size: -
CDR3: CASSRGTAPDTQYF
DNA: TGCGCCAGCAGCCGAGGGACAGCCCCAGATACGCAGTATTTT

D: -
J: TRBJ2-6
V: TRBV4-3
length: 16
size: -
CDR3: CASSQEPRSGANVLTF
DNA: TGCGCCAGCAGCCAAGAGCCCCGCTCTGGGGCCAACGTCCTGACTTTC

D: TRBD2
J: TRBJ2-7
V: TRBV4-3
length: 15
size: -
CDR3: CASSHGLAGEYEQYF
DNA: TGCGCCAGCAGCCACGGACTAGCGGGAGAGTACGAGCAGTACTTC

D: TRBD1
J: TRBJ1-2
V: TRBV10-3
length: 13
size: -
CDR3: CATNGQGAGGYTF
DNA: TGTGCCACAAACGGGCAGGGGGCAGGTGGCTACACCTTC

D: -
J: TRBJ1-2
V: TRBV9
length: 15
size: -
CDR3: CASSVAGGASNGYTF
DNA: TGTGCCAGCAGCGTAGCGGGGGGGGCAAGTAATGGCTACACCTTC

D: -
J: TRBJ1-3
V: TRBV19
length: 15
size: -
CDR3: CASSRTTVSGNTIYF
DNA: TGTGCCAGTTCTAGGACGACAGTCTCTGGAAACACCATATATTTT

D: -
J: TRBJ2-1
V: TRBV10-3
length: 12
size: -
CDR3: CAIKEVYNEQFF
DNA: TGTGCCATCAAAGAGGTTTACAATGAGCAGTTCTTC

D: TRBD1
J: TRBJ2-6
V: TRBV19
length: 16
size: -
CDR3: CASSRDSSSGANVLTF
DNA: TGTGCCAGTAGTCGGGACAGCAGCTCTGGGGCCAACGTCCTGACTTTC

D: TRBD2
J: TRBJ2-3
V: TRBV5-4
length: 16
size: -
CDR3: CASSWGEGPGTDTQYF
DNA: TGTGCCAGCAGCTGGGGGGAGGGGCCGGGCACAGATACGCAGTATTTT

D: TRBD1
J: TRBJ1-2
V: TRBV6-6
length: 13
size: -
CDR3: CASSQDRGGGYTF
DNA: TGTGCCAGCAGTCAAGACAGGGGTGGGGGCTACACCTTC

D: TRBD2
J: TRBJ2-3
V: TRBV27
length: 19
size: -
CDR3: CASSRTGTSGTRGGDTQYF
DNA: TGTGCCAGCAGCCGAACCGGGACTAGCGGGACACGGGGGGGAGATACGCAGTATTTT

D: -
J: TRBJ1-1
V: TRBV19
length: 13
size: -
CDR3: CASTYLGRGEAFF
DNA: TGTGCCAGTACGTACTTGGGGCGAGGTGAAGCTTTCTTT

D: -
J: TRBJ2-7
V: TRBV6-1
length: 14
size: -
CDR3: CASSEAGYYYEQYF
DNA: TGTGCCAGCAGTGAAGCGGGCTATTACTACGAGCAGTACTTC

D: -
J: TRBJ1-5
V: TRBV14
length: 15
size: -
CDR3: CASRPPVCSNQPQHF
DNA: TGTGCCAGCAGGCCACCGGTTTGCAGCAATCAGCCCCAGCATTTT

D: -
J: TRBJ2-1
V: TRBV9
length: 15
size: -
CDR3: CASSAEGLDGDEQFF
DNA: TGTGCCAGCAGCGCTGAGGGACTTGACGGCGATGAGCAGTTCTTC

D: TRBD1
J: TRBJ2-1
V: TRBV18
length: 14
size: -
CDR3: CASPLGQGYNEQFF
DNA: TGTGCCAGCCCTTTGGGACAGGGATACAATGAGCAGTTCTTC

D: -
J: TRBJ1-4
V: TRBV2
length: 16
size: -
CDR3: CASREPPGRPNEKLFF
DNA: TGTGCCAGCAGGGAACCCCCGGGACGGCCTAATGAAAAACTGTTTTTT

D: TRBD2
J: TRBJ2-5
V: TRBV10-1
length: 17
size: -
CDR3: CASSPGLAGDWQETQYF
DNA: TGCGCCAGCAGTCCTGGACTAGCGGGAGATTGGCAAGAGACCCAGTACTTC

D: TRBD2
J: TRBJ2-7
V: TRBV9
length: 16
size: once
CDR3: CASSVGQREAKYEQYF
DNA: TGTGCCAGCAGCGTAGGACAGCGGGAGGCCAAATACGAGCAGTACTTC

D: TRBD2
J: TRBJ2-5
V: TRBV28
length: 17
size: -
CDR3: CASSPARSGTNQETQYF
DNA: TGTGCCAGCAGCCCCGCGAGGAGCGGGACCAACCAAGAGACCCAGTACTTC

D: -
J: TRBJ2-4
V: TRBV29-1
length: 17
size: -
CDR3: CSVYGRLLGAGQNIQYF
DNA: TGCAGCGTTTATGGAAGGCTGCTGGGCGCTGGGCAAAACATTCAGTACTTC

D: -
J: TRBJ1-1
V: TRBV19
length: 14
size: -
CDR3: CASSIRGGGTEAFF
DNA: TGTGCCAGTAGTATCCGGGGCGGTGGCACTGAAGCTTTCTTT

D: TRBD1
J: TRBJ1-4
V: TRBV18
length: 14
size: -
CDR3: CASSPTGEKGKLFF
DNA: TGTGCCAGCTCACCGACAGGGGAAAAGGGAAAACTGTTTTTT

D: TRBD2
J: TRBJ2-7
V: TRBV10-3
length: 15
size: -
CDR3: CAISGGAGANYEQYF
DNA: TGTGCCATCAGTGGTGGGGCGGGAGCCAACTACGAGCAGTACTTC

D: -
J: TRBJ2-7
V: TRBV5-8
length: 13
size: -
CDR3: CASSWGEVYEQYF
DNA: TGTGCCAGCAGCTGGGGGGAAGTCTACGAGCAGTACTTC

D: TRBD2
J: TRBJ2-7
V: TRBV5-6
length: 15
size: -
CDR3: CASSLILAGGYEQYF
DNA: TGTGCCAGCAGCTTGATCCTAGCGGGGGGGTACGAGCAGTACTTC

D: TRBD1
J: TRBJ1-2
V: TRBV27
length: 15
size: -
CDR3: CASTLVGGTNYGYTF
DNA: TGTGCCAGCACCCTAGTAGGGGGCACTAACTATGGCTACACCTTC

D: -
J: TRBJ2-2
V: TRBV21-1
length: 14
size: -
CDR3: CASSKVDNTGELFF
DNA: TGTGCCAGCAGCAAAGTTGATAACACCGGGGAGCTGTTTTTT

D: -
J: TRBJ2-1
V: TRBV4-1
length: 16
size: -
CDR3: CASSQVDLITYNEQFF
DNA: TGCGCCAGCAGCCAGGTAGACTTAATCACCTACAATGAGCAGTTCTTC